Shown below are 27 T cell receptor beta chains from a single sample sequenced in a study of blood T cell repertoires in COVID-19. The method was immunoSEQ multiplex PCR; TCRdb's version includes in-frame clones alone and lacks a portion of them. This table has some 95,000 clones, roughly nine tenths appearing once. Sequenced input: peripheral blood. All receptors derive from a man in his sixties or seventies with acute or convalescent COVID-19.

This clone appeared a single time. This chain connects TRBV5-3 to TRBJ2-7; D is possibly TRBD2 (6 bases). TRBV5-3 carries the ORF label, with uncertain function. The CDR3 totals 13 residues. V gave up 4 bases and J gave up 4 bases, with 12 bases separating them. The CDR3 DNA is TGTGCCAGAAGCCGGACCGGGGGTTACGAGCAGTACGTC. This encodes CARSRTGGYEQYV.

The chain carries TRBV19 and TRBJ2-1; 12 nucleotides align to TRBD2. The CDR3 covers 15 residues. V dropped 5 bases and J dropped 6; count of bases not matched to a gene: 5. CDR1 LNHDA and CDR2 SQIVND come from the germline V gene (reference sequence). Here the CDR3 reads CASSVLAGGPNEQFF. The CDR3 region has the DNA TGTGCCAGTAGTGTGCTAGCGGGGGGGCCCAATGAGCAGTTCTTC.

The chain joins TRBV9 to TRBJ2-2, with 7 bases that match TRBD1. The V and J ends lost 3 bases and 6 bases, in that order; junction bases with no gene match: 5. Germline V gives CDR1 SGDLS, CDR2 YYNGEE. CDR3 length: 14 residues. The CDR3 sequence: CASSGTGTAGELFF. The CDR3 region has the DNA TGTGCCAGCAGCGGGACGGGGACAGCCGGGGAGCTGTTTTTT.

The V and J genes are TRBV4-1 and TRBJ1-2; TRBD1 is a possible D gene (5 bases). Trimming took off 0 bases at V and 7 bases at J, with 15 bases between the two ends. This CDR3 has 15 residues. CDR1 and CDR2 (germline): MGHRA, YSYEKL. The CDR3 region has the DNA TGCGCCAGCAGCCAAGAATCTGCGGGGGTGGGTGGCTACACCTTC. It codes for CASSQESAGVGGYTF.

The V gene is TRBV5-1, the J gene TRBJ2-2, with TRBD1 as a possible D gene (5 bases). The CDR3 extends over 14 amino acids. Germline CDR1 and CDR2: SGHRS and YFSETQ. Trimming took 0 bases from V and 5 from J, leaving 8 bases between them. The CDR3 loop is CASSLAGQTGELFF. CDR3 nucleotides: TGCGCCAGCAGCTTGGCAGGGCAAACCGGGGAGCTGTTTTTT.

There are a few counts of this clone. CDR3 protein: CASTDFPNTEAFF. Written as DNA, the CDR3 is TGTGCCAGCACGGACTTCCCGAACACTGAAGCTTTCTTT. This sequence joins TRBV5-5 and TRBJ1-1; no firm D call. The CDR3 has 13 residues. V was pared by 6 bases and J by 1 base, with 10 bases between. CDR1 and CDR2 (germline): SGHKS, YYEKEE (reference sequence).

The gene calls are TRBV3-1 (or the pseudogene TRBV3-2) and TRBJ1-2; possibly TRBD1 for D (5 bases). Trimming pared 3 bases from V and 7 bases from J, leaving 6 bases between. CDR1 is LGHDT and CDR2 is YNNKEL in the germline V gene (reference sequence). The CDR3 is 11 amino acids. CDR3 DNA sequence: TGTGCCAGCAGCCAGGGACTTGGCTACACCTTC. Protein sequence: CASSQGLGYTF.

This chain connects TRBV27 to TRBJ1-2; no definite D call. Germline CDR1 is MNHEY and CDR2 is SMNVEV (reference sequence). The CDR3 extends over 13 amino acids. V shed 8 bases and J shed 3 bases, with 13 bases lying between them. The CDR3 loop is CASGQGGHYGYTF. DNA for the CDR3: TGTGCCAGCGGGCAAGGTGGCCACTATGGCTACACCTTC.

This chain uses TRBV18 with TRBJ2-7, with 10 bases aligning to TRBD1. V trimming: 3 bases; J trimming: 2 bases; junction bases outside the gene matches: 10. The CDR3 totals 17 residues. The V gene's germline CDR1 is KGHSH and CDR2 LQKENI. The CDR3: CASSPMSLGTGAYEQYF. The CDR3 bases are TGTGCCAGCTCACCCATGTCGCTCGGGACAGGGGCCTACGAGCAGTACTTC.

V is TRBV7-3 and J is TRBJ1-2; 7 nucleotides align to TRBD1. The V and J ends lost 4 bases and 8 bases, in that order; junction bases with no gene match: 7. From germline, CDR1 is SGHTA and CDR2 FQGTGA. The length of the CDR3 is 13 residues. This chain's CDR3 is CASSSTGVGGYTF. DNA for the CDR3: TGTGCCAGCAGCTCTACAGGGGTAGGAGGCTACACCTTC.

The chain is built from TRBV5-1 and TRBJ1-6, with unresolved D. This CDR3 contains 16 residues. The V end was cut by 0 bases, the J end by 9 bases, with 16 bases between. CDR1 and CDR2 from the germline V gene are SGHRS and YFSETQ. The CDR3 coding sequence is TGCGCCAGCAGCTTGGCCGGGGAGATCGTTGTTTCACCCCTCCACTTT. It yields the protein CASSLAGEIVVSPLHF.

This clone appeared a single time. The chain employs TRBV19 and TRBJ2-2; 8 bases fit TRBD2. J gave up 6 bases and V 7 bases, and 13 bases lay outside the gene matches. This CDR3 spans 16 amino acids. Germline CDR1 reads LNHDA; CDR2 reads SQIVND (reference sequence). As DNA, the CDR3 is TGTGCCAGTAAAGGCCCGGGAGGGTGGGGGTCCGGGGAGCTGTTTTTT. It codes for CASKGPGGWGSGELFF. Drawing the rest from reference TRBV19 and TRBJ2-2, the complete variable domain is DGGITQSPKYLFRKEGQNVTLSCEQNLNHDAMYWYRQDPGQGLRLIYYSQIVNDFQKGDIAEGYSVSREKKESFPLTVTSAQKNPTAFYLCASKGPGGWGSGELFFGEGSRLTVL.

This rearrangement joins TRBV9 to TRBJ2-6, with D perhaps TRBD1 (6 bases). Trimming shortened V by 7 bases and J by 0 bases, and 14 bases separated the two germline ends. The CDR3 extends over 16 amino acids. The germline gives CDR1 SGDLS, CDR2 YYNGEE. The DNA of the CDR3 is TGTGCCAGCTCTACAGGGTCCGGCTCTGGGGCCAACGTCCTGACTTTC. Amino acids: CASSTGSGSGANVLTF.

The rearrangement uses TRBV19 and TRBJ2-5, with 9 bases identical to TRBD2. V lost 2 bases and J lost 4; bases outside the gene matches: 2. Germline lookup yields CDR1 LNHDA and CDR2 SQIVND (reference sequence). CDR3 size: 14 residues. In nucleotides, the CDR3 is TGTGCCAGTAGTATACTAGCGGGGAGAGAGACCCAGTACTTC. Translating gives CASSILAGRETQYF.

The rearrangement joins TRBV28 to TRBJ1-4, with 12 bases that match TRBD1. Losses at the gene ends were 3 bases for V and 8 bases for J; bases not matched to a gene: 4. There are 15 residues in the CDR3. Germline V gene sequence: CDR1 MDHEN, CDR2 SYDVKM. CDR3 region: CASSFPGTGGEKLFF. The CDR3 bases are TGTGCCAGCAGTTTCCCCGGGACAGGGGGCGAAAAACTGTTTTTT. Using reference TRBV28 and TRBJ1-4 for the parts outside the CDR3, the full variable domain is DVKVTQSSRYLVKRTGEKVFLECVQDMDHENMFWYRQDPGLGLRLIYFSYDVKMKEKGDIPEGYSVSREKKERFSLILESASTNQTSMYLCASSFPGTGGEKLFFGSGTQLSVL.

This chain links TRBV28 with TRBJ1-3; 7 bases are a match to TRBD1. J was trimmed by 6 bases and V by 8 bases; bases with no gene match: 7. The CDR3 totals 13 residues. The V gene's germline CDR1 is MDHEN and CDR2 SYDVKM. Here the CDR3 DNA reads TGTGCCAGCGGCCTGGGACAGCCAAACACCATATATTTT. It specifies CASGLGQPNTIYF.

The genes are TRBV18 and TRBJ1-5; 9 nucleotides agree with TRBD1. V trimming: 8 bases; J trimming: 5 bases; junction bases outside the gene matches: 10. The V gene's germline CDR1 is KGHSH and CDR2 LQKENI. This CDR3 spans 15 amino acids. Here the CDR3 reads CASSPGQGDHQPQHF. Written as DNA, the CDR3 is TGTGCCAGCAGTCCGGGACAGGGAGACCATCAGCCCCAGCATTTT.

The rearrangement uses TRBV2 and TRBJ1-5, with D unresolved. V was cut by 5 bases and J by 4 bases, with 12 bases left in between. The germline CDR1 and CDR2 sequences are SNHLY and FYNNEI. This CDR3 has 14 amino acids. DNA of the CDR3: TGTGCCAGCAGTTTGGCCAGGTTGAATCAGCCCCAGCATTTT. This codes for CASSLARLNQPQHF.

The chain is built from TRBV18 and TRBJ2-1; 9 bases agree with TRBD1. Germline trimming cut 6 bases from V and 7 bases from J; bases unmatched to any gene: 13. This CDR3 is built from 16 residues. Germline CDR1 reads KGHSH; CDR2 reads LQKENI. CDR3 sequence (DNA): TGTGCCAGCTCTCCCCAACGGGGACAGGGTCGGAATGAGCAGTTCTTC. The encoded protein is CASSPQRGQGRNEQFF.

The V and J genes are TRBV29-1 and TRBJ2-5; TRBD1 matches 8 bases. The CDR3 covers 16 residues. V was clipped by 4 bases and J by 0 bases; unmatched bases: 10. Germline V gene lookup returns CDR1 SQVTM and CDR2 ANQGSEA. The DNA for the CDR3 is TGCAGCGTTGGGGGTCGACTGGACAGGGACCAAGAGACCCAGTACTTC. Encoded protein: CSVGGRLDRDQETQYF.

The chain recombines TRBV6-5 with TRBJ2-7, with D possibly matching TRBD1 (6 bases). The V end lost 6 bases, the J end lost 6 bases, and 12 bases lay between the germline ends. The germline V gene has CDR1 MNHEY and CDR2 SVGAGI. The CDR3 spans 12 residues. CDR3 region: CASRSTGSEQYF. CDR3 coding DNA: TGTGCCAGCAGATCAACAGGGTCCGAGCAGTACTTC.

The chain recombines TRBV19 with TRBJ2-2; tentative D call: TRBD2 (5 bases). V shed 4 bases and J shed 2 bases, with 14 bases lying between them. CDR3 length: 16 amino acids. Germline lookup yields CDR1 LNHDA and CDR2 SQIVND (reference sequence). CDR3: CASSRGNSRNTGELFF. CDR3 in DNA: TGTGCCAGTAGTAGAGGGAACAGCCGAAACACCGGGGAGCTGTTTTTT.

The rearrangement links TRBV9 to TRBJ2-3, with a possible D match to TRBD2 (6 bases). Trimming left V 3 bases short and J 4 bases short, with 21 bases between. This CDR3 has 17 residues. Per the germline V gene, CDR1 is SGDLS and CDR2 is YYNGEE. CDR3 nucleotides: TGTGCCAGCAGCGCCTCTCGGGAGACGTACGGATCAGATACGCAGTATTTT. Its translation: CASSASRETYGSDTQYF.

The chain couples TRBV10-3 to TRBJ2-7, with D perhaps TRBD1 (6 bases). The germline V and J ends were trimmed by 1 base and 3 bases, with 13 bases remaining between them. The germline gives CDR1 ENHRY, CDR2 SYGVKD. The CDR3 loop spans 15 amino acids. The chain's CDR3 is CAISELQGPNYEQYF. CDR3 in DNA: TGTGCCATCAGTGAGTTGCAGGGGCCCAACTACGAGCAGTACTTC.

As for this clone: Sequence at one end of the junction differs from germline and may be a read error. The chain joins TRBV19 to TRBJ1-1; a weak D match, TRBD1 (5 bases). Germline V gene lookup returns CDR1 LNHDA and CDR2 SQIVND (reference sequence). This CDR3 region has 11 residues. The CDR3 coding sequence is TGTGCCAGTAGAAGGGGCTCTTTGGCTTGCTTT. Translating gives CASRRGSLACF.

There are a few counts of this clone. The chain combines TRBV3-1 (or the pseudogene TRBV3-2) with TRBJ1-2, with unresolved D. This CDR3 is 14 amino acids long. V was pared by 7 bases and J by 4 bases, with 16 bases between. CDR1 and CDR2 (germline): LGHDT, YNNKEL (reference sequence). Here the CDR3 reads CASTTSGVRYGYTF. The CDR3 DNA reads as TGTGCCAGCACTACCTCAGGTGTACGCTATGGCTACACCTTC.

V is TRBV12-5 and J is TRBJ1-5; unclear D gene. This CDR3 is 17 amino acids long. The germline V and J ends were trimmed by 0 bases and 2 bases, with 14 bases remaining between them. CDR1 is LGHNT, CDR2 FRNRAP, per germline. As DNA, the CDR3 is TGTGCTAGTGGTTTGGTACTAACCGGTAGACGCAATCAGCCCCAGCATTTT. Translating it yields CASGLVLTGRRNQPQHF.